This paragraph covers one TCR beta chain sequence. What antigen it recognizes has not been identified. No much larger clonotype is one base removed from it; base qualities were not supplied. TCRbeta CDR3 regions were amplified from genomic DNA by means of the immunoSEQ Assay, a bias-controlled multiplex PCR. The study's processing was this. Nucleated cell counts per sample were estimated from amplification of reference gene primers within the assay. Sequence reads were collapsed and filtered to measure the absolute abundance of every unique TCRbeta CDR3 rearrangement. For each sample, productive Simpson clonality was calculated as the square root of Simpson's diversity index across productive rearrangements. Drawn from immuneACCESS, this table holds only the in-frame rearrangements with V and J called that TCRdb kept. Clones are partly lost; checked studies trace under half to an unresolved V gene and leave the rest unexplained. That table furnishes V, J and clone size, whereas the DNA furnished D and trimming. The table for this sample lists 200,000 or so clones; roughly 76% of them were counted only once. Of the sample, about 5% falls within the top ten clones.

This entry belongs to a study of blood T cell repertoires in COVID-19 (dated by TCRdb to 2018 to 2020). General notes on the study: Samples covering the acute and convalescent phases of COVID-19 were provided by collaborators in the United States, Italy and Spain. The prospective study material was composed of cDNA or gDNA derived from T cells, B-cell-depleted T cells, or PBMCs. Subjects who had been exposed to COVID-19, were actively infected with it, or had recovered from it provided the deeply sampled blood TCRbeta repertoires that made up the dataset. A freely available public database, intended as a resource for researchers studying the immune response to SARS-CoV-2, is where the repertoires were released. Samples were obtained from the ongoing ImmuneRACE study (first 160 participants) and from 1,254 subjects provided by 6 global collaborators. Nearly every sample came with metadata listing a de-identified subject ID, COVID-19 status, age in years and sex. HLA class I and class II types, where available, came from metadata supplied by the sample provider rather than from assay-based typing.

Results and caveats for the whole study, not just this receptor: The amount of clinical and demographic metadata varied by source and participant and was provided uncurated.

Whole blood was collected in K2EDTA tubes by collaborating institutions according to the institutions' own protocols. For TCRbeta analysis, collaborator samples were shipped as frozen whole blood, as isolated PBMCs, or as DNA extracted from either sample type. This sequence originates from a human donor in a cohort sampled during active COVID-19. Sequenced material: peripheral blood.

The CDR3 protein is CASSSRLETQYF. The sequenced DNA: TGTGCCAGCAGCTCTAGACTAGAAACGCAGTATTTT. The rearranged chain carries TRBV5-4 and TRBJ2-3, with TRBD2 perhaps the D gene, on 6 matching bases. Inclusive of the bounding cysteine and phenylalanine, the CDR3 is 12 residues long. Here the CDR3 DNA is all that survives: 36 bases in frame from base 1. The junction carries 11 bases between V and J, which are trimmed by 3 bases and 9 bases respectively. CDR1 and CDR2 were assigned from the germline V gene (reference sequence) as SGHNT and YYREEE.